The 29 T cell receptor beta chains presented below share a single source sample, sequenced in a study of T cells in Graves' hyperthyroidism and ophthalmopathy. It was RNA transcripts that yielded the amplified TCR beta CDR3 regions. Carried out on the TCR CDR3, a first-round RT-PCR used the HTBI primer set. TCRdb processed the multiplex PCR reads anew with MiXCR; each CDR3 protein has one entry. Of under 350,000 distinct CDR3 sequences listed, 20% to 25% are singletons. Sequences were obtained from blood. The receptor source for this set is a woman aged 45-59 years with Graves' hyperthyroidism.

This clonotype has a handful of counts. V gene TRBV28 combines with J gene TRBJ1-2, with 8 bases aligning to TRBD1. This CDR3 has 13 amino acids. Germline loops: CDR1 MDHEN, CDR2 SYDVKM. V shed 4 bases, J shed 8 bases, and the junction held 6 bases outside the gene matches. CDR3: CASSSTGTGGYTF. DNA for the CDR3: TGTGCCAGCAGTTCGACCGGGACAGGCGGCTACACCTTC.

This clonotype was recorded a few times. The chain uses TRBV6-1 and TRBJ1-2, with 7 positions matching TRBD1. Unmatched junction bases numbered 2, after V lost 0 bases and J lost 4 bases. The CDR3 runs 14 residues. Looked up from germline, CDR1 is MNHNS and CDR2 is SASEGT. CDR3 amino acids: CASSEAQGGYGYTF. In DNA form, the CDR3 reads TGTGCCAGCAGTGAAGCGCAGGGGGGCTATGGCTACACCTTC.

This chain uses TRBV12-3 or TRBV12-4 with TRBJ1-4, with a weak D call TRBD1 (5 bases). The V and J ends lost 5 bases and 8 bases respectively, with 15 bases between them. This CDR3 spans 14 amino acids. The CDR3 coding sequence is TGTGCCAGCAGTCCACGGGGGTCTTCCGAAAAACTGTTTTTT. It specifies CASSPRGSSEKLFF.

This clonotype was recorded many times. The rearrangement links TRBV20-1 to TRBJ2-2; 10 nucleotides align to TRBD1. Germline assignment: CDR1 DFQATT and CDR2 SNEGSKA (reference sequence). With V trimmed by 5 bases and J by 5 bases, 5 bases remained unmatched. This CDR3 comprises 14 residues. CDR3 loop: CSALGTGVTGELFF. CDR3 bases: TGCAGTGCTCTCGGGACAGGGGTAACCGGGGAGCTGTTTTTT.

This clonotype was recorded many times. The chain recombines TRBV11-3 with TRBJ1-2, with no clear D. Trimming cost V 5 bases and J 4 bases, with 14 bases left between them. This CDR3 has 14 amino acids. Germline V gene sequence: CDR1 SGHNT, CDR2 YENEEA. In nucleotides, the CDR3 is TGTGCCAGCAGCGCTAATGGGGAATCCTATGGCTACACCTTC. It is translated as CASSANGESYGYTF.

For this clonotype: A clone one base away is much larger, so this may be a read error. The CDR3 loop is CAISESVPQGRRGQYF. The CDR3 DNA reads as TGTGCCATCAGTGAGTCAGTCCCACAGGGGCGTCGGGGGCAGTACTTC. The chain combines TRBV10-3 with TRBJ2-7, with 7 bases aligning to TRBD1. The CDR3 consists of 16 residues. The J segment lost 9 bases and the V segment lost 0 bases, leaving 14 bases of the junction unmatched. Germline CDR1 and CDR2: ENHRY and SYGVKD.

Many counts were recorded for this clonotype. The genes are TRBV5-1 and TRBJ1-2; D is ambiguous. Per germline, CDR1 SGHRS and CDR2 YFSETQ. V lost 4 bases and J 2 bases, leaving 15 bases between the germline ends. CDR3 length: 15 amino acids. The CDR3 spells CASSPGRDRNYGYTF. DNA of the CDR3: TGCGCCAGCAGCCCTGGACGGGATAGGAACTATGGCTACACCTTC.

With regard to this clonotype: A much larger clonotype is one base distant, so this may be a read error. The chain uses TRBV7-3 and TRBJ2-5; D uncertain. This CDR3 has 13 residues. In germline, CDR1 is SGHTA, CDR2 FQGTGA. Written as DNA, the CDR3 is TGTGCCGGCAGCTTAACACAGAAAGAGACCCAGTACTTC. This translates into CAGSLTQKETQYF.

The chain recombines TRBV20-1 with TRBJ2-7; D remains unclear. Germline V gene lookup returns CDR1 DFQATT and CDR2 SNEGSKA (reference sequence). V lost 0 bases, J lost 5 bases, and 8 bases lay in between. The CDR3 runs 12 residues. The CDR3 loop is CSARDRRHEQYF. The CDR3 DNA sequence: TGCAGTGCTAGAGATCGCCGACACGAGCAGTACTTC.

This rearrangement joins TRBV3-1 to TRBJ1-2; D perhaps matches TRBD1 (6 bases). CDR1 is LGHDT, CDR2 YNNKEL, per germline (reference sequence). V was cut by 4 bases and J by 4 bases, with 13 bases left in between. The CDR3 covers 14 residues. Written as DNA, the CDR3 is TGTGCCAGCAGCCCTCCCAGGGGTTCCTATGGCTACACCTTC. Its protein product is CASSPPRGSYGYTF.

This clonotype was seen repeatedly, ten times or more. CDR3 DNA: TGTGCCATCCCCAGGGGGCCCGATAACACCGGGGAGCTGTTTTTT. It yields the protein CAIPRGPDNTGELFF. The genes are TRBV2 and TRBJ2-2; TRBD1 aligns across 8 bases. The CDR3 covers 15 residues. With V trimmed by 10 bases and J by 2 bases, 9 bases remained unmatched. Germline-derived CDR1 and CDR2 are SNHLY and FYNNEI.

This clonotype has a handful of counts. This chain connects TRBV15 to TRBJ2-7; 7 nucleotides align to TRBD2. Germline CDR1 is LNHNV and CDR2 is YYDKDF (reference sequence). V trimming: 0 bases; J trimming: 3 bases; junction bases outside the gene matches: 5. The CDR3 contains 15 residues. The CDR3: CATSRDGSGNYEQYF. CDR3 DNA: TGTGCCACCAGCAGAGATGGAAGCGGGAACTACGAGCAGTACTTC. The entire variable domain, with the rest obtained from reference TRBV15 and TRBJ2-7, is as follows: DAMVIQNPRYQVTQFGKPVTLSCSQTLNHNVMYWYQQKSSQAPKLLFHYYDKDFNNEADTPDNFQSRRPNTSFCFLDIRSPGLGDTAMYLCATSRDGSGNYEQYFGPGTRLTVT.

This clonotype was seen repeatedly, ten times or more. The chain couples TRBV20-1 to TRBJ2-2; TRBD2 matches 9 bases. Germline V gene data show CDR1 as DFQATT and CDR2 as SNEGSKA (reference sequence). The CDR3 sequence is 18 residues long. The V segment lost 1 base and the J segment 3 bases; nucleotides outside the gene matches: 12. This chain's CDR3 is CSARVGSGGLRYTGELFF. The CDR3 DNA follows: TGCAGTGCTAGAGTCGGTAGCGGGGGCCTCCGGTACACCGGGGAGCTGTTTTTT.

A single count supports this clonotype. This may arise from a read error, as a much more abundant clone is one base away. The chain is built from TRBV7-2 and TRBJ2-3; 11 positions agree with TRBD1. Germline CDR1 reads SGHTA; CDR2 reads FQGNSA. The CDR3 totals 15 residues. CDR3 residues: CASSPDRGPTDTRYF. CDR3 in DNA: TGTGCCAGCAGCCCGGACAGGGGGCCGACAGATACGCGGTATTTT. The full variable domain, in which reference TRBV7-2 and TRBJ2-3 provide the parts outside the CDR3, is GAGVSQSPSNKVTEKGKDVELRCDPISGHTALYWYRQSLGQGLEFLIYFQGNSAPDKSGLPSDRFSAERTGGSVSTLTIQRTQQEDSAVYLCASSPDRGPTDTRYFGPGTRLTVL.

Many counts were recorded for this clonotype. The chain joins TRBV12-3 or TRBV12-4 to TRBJ2-1; D ambiguous. This CDR3 has 21 amino acids. The ends were cut back, 4 bases at V and 3 bases at J, with 31 bases in the middle. CDR3 bases: TGTGCCAGCAGTTCCCAGCTCCTGCGAAGATTTTCGCCAATCAACTACAATGAGCAGTTCTTC. Translation: CASSSQLLRRFSPINYNEQFF.

This clonotype was counted ten times or more. The V call is TRBV9, the J call TRBJ2-2; D gene ambiguous. Germline CDR1 is SGDLS and CDR2 is YYNGEE. Trimming removed 4 bases from V and 1 base from J, with 11 bases in between. The CDR3 consists of 15 residues. CDR3 protein: CASSPNSKNTGELFF. CDR3 coding DNA: TGTGCCAGCAGCCCGAACTCGAAGAACACCGGGGAGCTGTTTTTT.

The table lists this clonotype with many counts. The CDR3 DNA reads as TGTGCCAGCAGTTTAAGGGGGGGGGCTGAAGCTTTCTTT. This encodes CASSLRGGAEAFF. The chain links TRBV28 to TRBJ1-1; D possibly corresponds to TRBD1 (6 bases). The CDR3 spans 13 residues. Germline CDR1 is MDHEN and CDR2 is SYDVKM. Between the trimmed V and J ends, which lost 2 bases and 6 bases, there was a span of 10 bases.

This clonotype was counted ten times or more. The chain joins TRBV6-1 to TRBJ1-2; maybe TRBD1 (5 bases). The germline V gene has CDR1 MNHNS and CDR2 SASEGT. This CDR3 region has 16 residues. The germline V and J ends were trimmed by 6 bases and 0 bases, with 17 bases remaining between them. The CDR3 coding sequence is TGTGCCAGCAGACAGACAGCCCCATTAGCTAACTATGGCTACACCTTC. Protein sequence: CASRQTAPLANYGYTF.

V usage is TRBV28 and J usage is TRBJ1-3, with TRBD1 matching over 7 bases. Trimming took 3 bases from V and 1 from J; bases not matched to a gene: 6. CDR3 length: 16 residues. Germline CDR1 MDHEN, CDR2 SYDVKM. This CDR3 reads CASSLPSTGSGNTIYF. Here the CDR3 DNA reads TGTGCCAGCAGTTTGCCATCGACAGGGTCTGGAAACACCATATATTTT.

This clonotype was detected a few times. CDR3 DNA sequence: TGTGCCAGCAGCACAAAAGGGGGGACCCCGGAGACCCAGTACTTC. This codes for CASSTKGGTPETQYF. The rearrangement links TRBV7-3 to TRBJ2-5; the D gene could be TRBD1 or TRBD2 (6 bases each). The CDR3 loop spans 15 amino acids. Germline V gene data show CDR1 as SGHTA and CDR2 as FQGTGA. V was shortened by 5 bases and J by 5 bases, with 18 bases between the two germline ends.

This clonotype has ten or more counts. The chain is built from TRBV5-1 and TRBJ1-2, with no clear D. From germline, CDR1 is SGHRS and CDR2 YFSETQ. V dropped 6 bases and J dropped 2 bases, with 8 bases sitting between them. The CDR3 loop spans 12 amino acids. CDR3 DNA: TGCGCCAGCAAAGGAAACAACTATGGCTACACCTTC. The encoded protein is CASKGNNYGYTF.

This clonotype occurred once. The rearrangement links TRBV29-1 to TRBJ2-7; D is perhaps TRBD1 or TRBD2 (6 bases each). The CDR3 has 17 amino acids. Trimming removed 1 base at V and 5 bases at J, with 24 bases between. Germline V gene data show CDR1 as SQVTM and CDR2 as ANQGSEA. The CDR3 reads CSVEGGAPGGRADEQYF. Here the CDR3 DNA reads TGCAGCGTTGAAGGGGGGGCCCCGGGTGGCAGGGCGGACGAGCAGTACTTC.

This clonotype was recorded at least ten times. CDR3 sequence reads: CSAQGGQGAGQPQHF. In nucleotides, the CDR3 is TGCAGTGCCCAAGGCGGGCAGGGGGCTGGTCAGCCCCAGCATTTT. This rearrangement joins TRBV20-1 to TRBJ1-5; 8 positions match TRBD1. The ends lost 6 bases at V and 6 bases at J; junction bases unmatched: 13. Germline V lookup: CDR1 DFQATT, CDR2 SNEGSKA (reference sequence). The CDR3 runs 15 residues.

This clonotype was seen ten or more times. The rearrangement links TRBV20-1 to TRBJ1-2; 8 nucleotides line up with TRBD1. Trimming cost V 6 bases and J 7 bases; bases outside gene matches: 10. CDR1 and CDR2 (germline): DFQATT, SNEGSKA (reference sequence). CDR3 length: 13 residues. This chain's CDR3 is CSARGQGRGGYTF. CDR3 coding DNA: TGCAGTGCCCGAGGACAGGGCCGAGGTGGCTACACCTTC.

In its sample, this clonotype was seen a few times. The J gene is TRBJ1-1, the V gene TRBV7-9; 7 bases match TRBD1. With 2 bases clipped from V and 3 bases from J, the junction kept 9 bases outside the gene matches. CDR3 length: 16 residues. The germline V gene encodes CDR1 SEHNR and CDR2 FQNEAQ (reference sequence). This CDR3 reads CASSLLRDRADTEAFF. CDR3 nucleotides: TGTGCCAGCAGCTTACTTCGTGACAGGGCTGACACTGAAGCTTTCTTT.

The V gene is TRBV5-1, the J gene TRBJ2-7, with 10 bases fitting TRBD2. This CDR3 is 14 amino acids long. V shed 3 bases, J shed 5 bases, and the junction held 5 bases outside the gene matches. Per germline, CDR1 SGHRS and CDR2 YFSETQ. CDR3: CASSSATSGNEQYF. CDR3 sequence (DNA): TGCGCCAGCAGCTCCGCAACTAGCGGGAACGAGCAGTACTTC.

The genes are TRBV5-1 and TRBJ2-1; 11 bases are shared with TRBD2. The CDR3 has 16 residues. The V gene's germline CDR1 is SGHRS and CDR2 YFSETQ. The ends lost 4 bases at V and 7 bases at J; junction bases unmatched: 10. CDR3 sequence: CASSAGASGRSNEQFF. CDR3 in DNA: TGCGCCAGCAGCGCTGGGGCTAGCGGGAGGTCGAATGAGCAGTTCTTC.

This chain connects TRBV6-1 to TRBJ1-5; D call uncertain. This CDR3 spans 12 amino acids. Germline-derived CDR1 and CDR2 are MNHNS and SASEGT. V gave up 6 bases and J gave up 7 bases, with 10 bases separating them. As DNA, the CDR3 is TGTGCCAGCAGAGGGTTGGGACAGCCCCAGCATTTT. This codes for CASRGLGQPQHF.

CDR3 DNA sequence: TGTGCCAGCAGCTTGGCCCGGACTAGCGGGAGTCACAATGAGCAGTTCTTC. Protein: CASSLARTSGSHNEQFF. The V gene is TRBV5-6, the J gene TRBJ2-1, with 13 bases that match TRBD2. The CDR3 has 17 residues. Germline assignment: CDR1 SGHDT and CDR2 YYEEEE. V lost 0 bases to trimming and J lost 5 bases; unmatched junction nucleotides: 5.